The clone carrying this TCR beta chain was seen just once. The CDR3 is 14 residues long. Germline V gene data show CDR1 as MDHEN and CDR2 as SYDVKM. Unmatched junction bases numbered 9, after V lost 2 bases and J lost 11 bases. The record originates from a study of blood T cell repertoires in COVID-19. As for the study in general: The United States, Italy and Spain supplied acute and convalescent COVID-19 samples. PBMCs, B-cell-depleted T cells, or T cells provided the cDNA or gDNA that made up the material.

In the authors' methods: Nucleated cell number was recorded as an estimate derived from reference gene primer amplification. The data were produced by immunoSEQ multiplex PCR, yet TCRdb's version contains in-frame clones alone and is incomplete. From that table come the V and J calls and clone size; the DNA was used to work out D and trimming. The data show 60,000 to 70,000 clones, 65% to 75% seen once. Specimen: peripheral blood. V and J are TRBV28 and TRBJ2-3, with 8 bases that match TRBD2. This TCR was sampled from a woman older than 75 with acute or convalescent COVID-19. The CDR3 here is CASSLRAGAGGQYF. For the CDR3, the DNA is TGTGCCAGCAGTTTAAGAGCGGGAGCTGGGGGGCAGTATTTT.